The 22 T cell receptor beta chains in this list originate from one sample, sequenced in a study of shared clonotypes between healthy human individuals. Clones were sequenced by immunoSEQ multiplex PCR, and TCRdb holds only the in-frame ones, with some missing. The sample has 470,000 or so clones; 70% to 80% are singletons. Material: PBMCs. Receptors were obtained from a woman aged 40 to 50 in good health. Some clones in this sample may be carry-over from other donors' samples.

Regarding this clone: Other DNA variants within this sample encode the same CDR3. DNA of the CDR3: TGTGCCAGCAGCTCGTTAGGGGAGACCCAGTACTTC. Residues: CASSSLGETQYF. This chain connects TRBV7-7 to TRBJ2-5; unclear D gene. This CDR3 region has 12 residues. Germline CDR1 is SSHAT and CDR2 is FNYEAQ (reference sequence). V lost 4 bases and J lost 5, with 8 bases in between.

This CDR3 is CASSGQGLGAQYF. The CDR3, as DNA: TGTGCCAGCTCTGGACAGGGGCTGGGGGCGCAGTACTTC. The V call is TRBV7-9, the J call TRBJ2-7; 9 bases map to TRBD1. Germline V gene lookup returns CDR1 SEHNR and CDR2 FQNEAQ (reference sequence). The CDR3 is 13 residues long. The trim removed 8 bases at V and 9 bases at J, leaving 11 bases unmatched. Filled out from reference TRBV7-9 and TRBJ2-7, the complete variable domain reads DTGVSQNPRHKITKRGQNVTFRCDPISEHNRLYWYRQTLGQGPEFLTYFQNEAQLEKSRLLSDRFSAERPKGSFSTLEIQRTEQGDSAMYLCASSGQGLGAQYFGPGTRLTVT.

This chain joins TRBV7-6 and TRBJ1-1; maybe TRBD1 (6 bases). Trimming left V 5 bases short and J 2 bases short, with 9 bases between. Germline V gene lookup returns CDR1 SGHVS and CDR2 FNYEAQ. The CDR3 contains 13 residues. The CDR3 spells CASSADSNTEAFF. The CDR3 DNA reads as TGTGCCAGCAGCGCGGACAGTAACACTGAAGCTTTCTTT.

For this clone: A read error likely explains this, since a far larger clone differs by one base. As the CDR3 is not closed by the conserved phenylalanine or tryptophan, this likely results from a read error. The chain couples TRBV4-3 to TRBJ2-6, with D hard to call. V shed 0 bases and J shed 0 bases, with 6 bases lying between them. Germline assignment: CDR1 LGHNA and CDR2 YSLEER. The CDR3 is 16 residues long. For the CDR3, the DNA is TGCGCCAGCAGCCAAGAAGTCGGCTCTGGGGCCAACGTCCTGACTTCC. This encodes CASSQEVGSGANVLTS.

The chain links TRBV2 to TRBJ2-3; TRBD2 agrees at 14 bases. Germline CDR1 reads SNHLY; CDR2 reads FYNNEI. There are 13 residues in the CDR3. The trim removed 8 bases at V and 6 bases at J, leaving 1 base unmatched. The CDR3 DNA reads TGTGCCAGCCGGACTAGCGGGAGGGATACGCAGTATTTT. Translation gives CASRTSGRDTQYF.

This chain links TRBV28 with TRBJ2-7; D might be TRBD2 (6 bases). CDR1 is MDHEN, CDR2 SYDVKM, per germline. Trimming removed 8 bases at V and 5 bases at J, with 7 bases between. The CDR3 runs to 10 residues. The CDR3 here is CASGGNEQYF. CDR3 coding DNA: TGTGCCAGCGGCGGGAACGAGCAGTACTTC. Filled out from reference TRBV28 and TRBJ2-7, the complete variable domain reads DVKVTQSSRYLVKRTGEKVFLECVQDMDHENMFWYRQDPGLGLRLIYFSYDVKMKEKGDIPEGYSVSREKKERFSLILESASTNQTSMYLCASGGNEQYFGPGTRLTVT.

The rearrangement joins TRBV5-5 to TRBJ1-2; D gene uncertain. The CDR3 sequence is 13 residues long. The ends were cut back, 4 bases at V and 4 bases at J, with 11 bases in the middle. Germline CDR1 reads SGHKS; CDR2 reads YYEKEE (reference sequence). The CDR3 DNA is TGTGCCAGCAGCCTAGGGAACTCCTATGGCTACACCTTC. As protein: CASSLGNSYGYTF.

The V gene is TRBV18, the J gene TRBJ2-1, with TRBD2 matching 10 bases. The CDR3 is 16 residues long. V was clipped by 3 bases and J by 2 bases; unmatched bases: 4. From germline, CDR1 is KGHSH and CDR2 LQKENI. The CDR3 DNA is TGTGCCAGCTCACCTCTAGCGGGAGTGGCCTACAATGAGCAGTTCTTC. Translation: CASSPLAGVAYNEQFF.

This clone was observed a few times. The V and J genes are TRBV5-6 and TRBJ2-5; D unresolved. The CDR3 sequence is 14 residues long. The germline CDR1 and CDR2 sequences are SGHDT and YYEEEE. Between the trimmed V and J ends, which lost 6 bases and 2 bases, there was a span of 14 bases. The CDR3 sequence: CASTVGLGQETQYF. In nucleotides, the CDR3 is TGTGCCAGCACCGTAGGTCTCGGTCAAGAGACCCAGTACTTC.

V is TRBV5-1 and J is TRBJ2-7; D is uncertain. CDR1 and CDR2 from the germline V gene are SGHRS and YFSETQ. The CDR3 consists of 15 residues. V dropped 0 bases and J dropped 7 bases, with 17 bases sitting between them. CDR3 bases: TGCGCCAGCAGCTTGGGGGCGTCTGGGGTGGAGGAGCAGTACTTC. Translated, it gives CASSLGASGVEEQYF.

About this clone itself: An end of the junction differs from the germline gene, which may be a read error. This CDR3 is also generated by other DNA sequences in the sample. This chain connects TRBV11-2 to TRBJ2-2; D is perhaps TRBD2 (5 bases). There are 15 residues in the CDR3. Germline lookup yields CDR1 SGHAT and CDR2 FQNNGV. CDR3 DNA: TGTGCCAGCAGCTTAGGTTTGGCGGTCACCGGGGAGCTGTTCTTT. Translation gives CASSLGLAVTGELFF.

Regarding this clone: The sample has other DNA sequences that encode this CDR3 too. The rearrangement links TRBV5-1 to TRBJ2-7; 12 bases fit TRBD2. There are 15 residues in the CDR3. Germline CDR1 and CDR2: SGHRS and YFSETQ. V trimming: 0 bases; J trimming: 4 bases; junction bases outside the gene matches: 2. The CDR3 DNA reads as TGCGCCAGCAGCTTGGGACTAGCGGGAGCTTACGAGCAGTACTTC. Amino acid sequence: CASSLGLAGAYEQYF.

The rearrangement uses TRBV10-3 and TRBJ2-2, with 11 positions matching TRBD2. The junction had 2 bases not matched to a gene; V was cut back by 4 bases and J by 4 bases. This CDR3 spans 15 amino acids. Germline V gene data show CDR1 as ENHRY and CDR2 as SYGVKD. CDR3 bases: TGTGCCATCAGTGGTCTAGCGGGAGGCACCGGGGAGCTGTTTTTT. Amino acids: CAISGLAGGTGELFF.

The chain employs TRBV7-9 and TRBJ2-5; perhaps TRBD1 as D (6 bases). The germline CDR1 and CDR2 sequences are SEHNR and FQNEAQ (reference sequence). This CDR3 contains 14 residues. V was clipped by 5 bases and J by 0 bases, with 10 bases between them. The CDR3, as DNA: TGTGCCAGCAGCCTCGGGACAAACCAAGAGACCCAGTACTTC. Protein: CASSLGTNQETQYF.

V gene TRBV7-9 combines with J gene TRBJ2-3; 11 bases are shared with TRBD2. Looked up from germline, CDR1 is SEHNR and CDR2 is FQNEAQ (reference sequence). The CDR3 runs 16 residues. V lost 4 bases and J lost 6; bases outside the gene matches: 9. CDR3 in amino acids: CASSSRLAGSYDTQYF. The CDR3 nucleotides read TGTGCCAGCAGCTCCCGACTAGCGGGATCTTACGATACGCAGTATTTT.

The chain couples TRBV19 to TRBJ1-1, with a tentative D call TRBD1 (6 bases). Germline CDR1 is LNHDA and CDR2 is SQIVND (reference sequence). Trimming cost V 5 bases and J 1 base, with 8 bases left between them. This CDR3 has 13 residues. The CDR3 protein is CASSAQGNTEAFF. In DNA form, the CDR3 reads TGTGCCAGTAGTGCACAGGGGAACACTGAAGCTTTCTTT.

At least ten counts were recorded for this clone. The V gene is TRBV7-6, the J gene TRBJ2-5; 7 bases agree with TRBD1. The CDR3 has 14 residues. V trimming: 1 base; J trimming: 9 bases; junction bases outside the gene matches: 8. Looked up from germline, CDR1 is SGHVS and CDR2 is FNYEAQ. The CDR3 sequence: CASSLERGPFPQYF. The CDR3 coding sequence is TGTGCCAGCAGCTTAGAGAGGGGGCCTTTCCCCCAGTACTTC.

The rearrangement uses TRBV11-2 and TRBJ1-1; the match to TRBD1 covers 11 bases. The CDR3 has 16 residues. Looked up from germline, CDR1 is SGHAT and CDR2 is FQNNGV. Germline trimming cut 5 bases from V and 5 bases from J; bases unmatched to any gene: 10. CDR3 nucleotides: TGTGCCAGCAGCCCGCGGACAGGGGGCTTACAGACTGAAGCTTTCTTT. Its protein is CASSPRTGGLQTEAFF. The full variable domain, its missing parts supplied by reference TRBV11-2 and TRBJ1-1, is EAGVAQSPRYKIIEKRQSVAFWCNPISGHATLYWYQQILGQGPKLLIQFQNNGVVDDSQLPKDRFSAERLKGVDSTLKIQPAKLEDSAVYLCASSPRTGGLQTEAFFGQGTRLTVV.

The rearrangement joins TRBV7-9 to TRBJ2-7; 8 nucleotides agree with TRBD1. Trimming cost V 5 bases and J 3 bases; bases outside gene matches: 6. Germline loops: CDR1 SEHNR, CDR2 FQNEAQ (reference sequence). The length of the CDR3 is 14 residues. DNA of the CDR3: TGTGCCAGCAGCCCTCGACAGGGGAACTACGAGCAGTACTTC. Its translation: CASSPRQGNYEQYF.

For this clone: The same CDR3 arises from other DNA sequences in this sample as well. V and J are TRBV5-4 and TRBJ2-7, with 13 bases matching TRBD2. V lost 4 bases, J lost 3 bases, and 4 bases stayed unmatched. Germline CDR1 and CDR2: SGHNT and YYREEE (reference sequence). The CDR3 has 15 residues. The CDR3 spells CASSPGTSGNYEQYF. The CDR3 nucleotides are TGTGCCAGCAGCCCGGGGACTAGCGGGAACTACGAGCAGTACTTC.

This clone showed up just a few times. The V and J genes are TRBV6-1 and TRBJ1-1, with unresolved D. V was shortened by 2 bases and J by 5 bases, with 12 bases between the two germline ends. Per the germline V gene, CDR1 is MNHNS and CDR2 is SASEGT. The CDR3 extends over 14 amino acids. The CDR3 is CASSETESRTEAFF. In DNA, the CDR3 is TGTGCCAGCAGTGAAACCGAAAGTCGAACTGAAGCTTTCTTT.

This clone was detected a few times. CDR3 DNA sequence: TGCGCCAGCAGTGAATCCGGGAACGGCTCCTACGAGCAGTACTTC. It specifies CASSESGNGSYEQYF. The V and J genes are TRBV10-1 and TRBJ2-7; perhaps TRBD2 as D (5 bases). The V gene's germline CDR1 is WNHNN and CDR2 SYGVQD (reference sequence). Trimming cost V 3 bases and J 0 bases, with 12 bases left between them. This CDR3 is 15 amino acids long.